This T cell receptor (beta chain) was captured by sequencing in a study of CXCR3-negative and CXCR3-positive naive CD8 T cells. Study-level results: For CXCR3-positive naive cells, TRB CDR3s were more hydrophobic than those of CXCR3-negative naive cells.

On this clonotype itself: Its antigen remains unidentified.

The germline V gene encodes CDR1 SGHTA and CDR2 FQGTGA. The CDR3 is 16 amino acids. 5' RACE that incorporated UMI labels was used to prepare the TRB cDNA libraries. TCRdb re-called the 5' RACE reads; every CDR3 protein appears as one record, without DNA. The sample has around 63,000 distinct CDR3 sequences; the top ten hold roughly 0.8%. Source material: naive CXCR3+ CD8+ T cells from blood. Subset given: CD45RO-CCR7+CD27+CD95- naive CD8+ T cells expressing CXCR3 (TNR3+). V usage is TRBV7-3 and J usage is TRBJ2-7; the TCRdb D gene call, TRBD1, has no DNA to confirm it. The TCR comes from a human donor in good health. Some clones in this sample may be carry-over from other donors' samples. CDR3 protein: CASSPTGPLAAYEQYF.